This T cell receptor beta chain was captured by sequencing in a study of CD8 T cells in ankylosing spondylitis. General study findings and limits: Clones tied to disease were said to be significantly enriched in matched ankylosing spondylitis synovial fluid. Blood from ankylosing spondylitis patients appeared to carry a characteristic roughly eight-variant TCR beta motif.

In the case of this clonotype: The antigen remains undetermined.

TCRdb recomputed calls from the 5' RACE reads with MiXCR, one row per CDR3 protein. The sample includes roughly 220,000 distinct CDR3 sequences, approximately 16% of them seen just once. The germline CDR1 and CDR2 sequences are MNHNS and SASEGT. The ends were cut back, 7 bases at V and 4 bases at J, with 20 bases in the middle. This CDR3 spans 15 amino acids. The V call is TRBV6-1, the J call TRBJ2-7, with D tentatively TRBD1 (6 bases). The clonotype was recovered from a male donor with ankylosing spondylitis. Sequenced: blood, either unsorted or a sorted T cell fraction (not recorded which). As DNA, the CDR3 is TGTGCCAGCATGCCCTGGGCAGAAGGGGGATACGAGCAGTACTTC. This sequence encodes CASMPWAEGGYEQYF.